The 14 T cell receptor beta chains presented below share a single source sample, sequenced in a study of T cells expressing NK-cell markers (dated by TCRdb to 2018 to 2021). The library was prepared using 5' RACE. The instrument given in TCRdb is Illumina HiSeq 2000. TCRdb reprocessed the reads and assigns one entry to each CDR3 protein sequence, leaving out DNA. The sample table gives over 350,000 distinct CDR3 sequences. The ten largest clones capture roughly 10% of the sample. The sequenced material came from blood T cells: a sorted CD56 or NKG2C T cell subset, CD4+ or CD8+ T cells, or bulk PBMC T cells (not recorded which). Every receptor here comes from a woman between 50 and 59 years old in good health. Donor details come from another sample of the same person, matched by shared clones.

The chain has TRBV25-1 and TRBJ1-1; there is no DNA to check the TCRdb D call of TRBD1. CDR1 is MGHDK, CDR2 SYGVNS, per germline. The CDR3 length is 17 residues. CDR3 sequence: CASSDWGTGYENTEAFF.

V and J are TRBV5-1 and TRBJ2-3. The CDR3 is made up of 14 amino acids. Germline V CDR1 and CDR2: SGHRS, YFSETQ. The CDR3 reads CASRPGGIEDTQYF. The whole variable domain, remainder taken from reference TRBV5-1 and TRBJ2-3, is KAGVTQTPRYLIKTRGQQVTLSCSPISGHRSVSWYQQTPGQGLQFLFEYFSETQRNKGNFPGRFSGRQFSNSRSEMNVSTLELGDSALYLCASRPGGIEDTQYFGPGTRLTVL.

The chain is built from TRBV5-8 and TRBJ2-2. Germline V gene data show CDR1 as SGHTS and CDR2 as YDEGEE. CDR3 size: 14 residues. CDR3 sequence reads: CASSFGPDTGELFF.

The chain couples TRBV5-6 to TRBJ2-2. This CDR3 is built from 16 residues. The germline CDR1 and CDR2 sequences are SGHDT and YYEEEE. CDR3 region: CASRLGSDANTGELFF.

The J gene is TRBJ2-3, the V gene TRBV18; no DNA is available, so the TRBD1 call from TCRdb remains unchecked. CDR1 and CDR2 from the germline V gene are KGHSH and LQKENI. The CDR3 contains 16 residues. The CDR3 loop is CASSRRQGANTDTQYF.

The chain links TRBV3-1 to TRBJ2-7; no DNA is available, so the TRBD1 call from TCRdb remains unchecked. This CDR3 has 15 amino acids. The V gene's germline CDR1 is LGHDT and CDR2 YNNKEL (reference sequence). The CDR3 region is CASSRDPRGSYEQYF.

CDR3 in amino acids: CSAKALFSGSYEQYF. The chain employs TRBV20-1 and TRBJ2-7; the TRBD2 assignment by TCRdb is unverifiable without DNA. CDR3 length equals 15 residues. Germline CDR1 and CDR2: DFQATT and SNEGSKA (reference sequence).

This sequence joins TRBV29-1 and TRBJ2-5; checking the TCRdb D call of TRBD1 is not possible without DNA. CDR1 is SQVTM, CDR2 ANQGSEA, per germline. The CDR3 contains 13 residues. CDR3 amino acids: CSVLQGARKTQYF.

This rearrangement joins TRBV5-1 to TRBJ2-3; TCRdb's D gene call, TRBD1, goes unchecked for lack of DNA. The germline CDR1 and CDR2 sequences are SGHRS and YFSETQ. This CDR3 comprises 15 residues. The CDR3 region is CASSSQGIYTDTQYF. The variable domain in full, with the rest retrieved from reference TRBV5-1 and TRBJ2-3, is KAGVTQTPRYLIKTRGQQVTLSCSPISGHRSVSWYQQTPGQGLQFLFEYFSETQRNKGNFPGRFSGRQFSNSRSEMNVSTLELGDSALYLCASSSQGIYTDTQYFGPGTRLTVL.

The gene calls are TRBV7-8 and TRBJ1-1; as DNA is missing, the TRBD1 call by TCRdb cannot be tested. Germline V lookup: CDR1 SGHVS, CDR2 FQNEAQ. This CDR3 spans 15 amino acids. Here the CDR3 reads CASSLGPGRDTEAFF. The full variable domain, with the rest looked up from reference TRBV7-8 and TRBJ1-1, is GAGVSQSPRYKVAKRGQDVALRCDPISGHVSLFWYQQALGQGPEFLTYFQNEAQLDKSGLPSDRFFAERPEGSVSTLKIQRTQQEDSAVYLCASSLGPGRDTEAFFGQGTRLTVV.

The V call is TRBV5-1, the J call TRBJ2-1; without DNA, the TCRdb call of TRBD2 cannot be checked. Germline-derived CDR1 and CDR2 are SGHRS and YFSETQ. The CDR3 is 16 residues long. The CDR3 loop is CASSLHASGSFNEQFF.

The J gene is TRBJ2-7, the V gene TRBV11-3; there is no DNA to check the TCRdb D call of TRBD1. Germline loops: CDR1 SGHNT, CDR2 YENEEA. The CDR3 is made up of 16 amino acids. This chain's CDR3 is CASSLVGQGQLYEQYF.

The chain employs TRBV7-2 and TRBJ2-7; with no DNA, the TCRdb D assignment of TRBD1 cannot be verified. This CDR3 is 14 amino acids long. The V gene's germline CDR1 is SGHTA and CDR2 FQGNSA. CDR3 region: CASSSSGTPYEQYF.

This CDR3 is CATSDYVNTGELFF. V gene TRBV24-1 combines with J gene TRBJ2-2. The CDR3 extends over 14 amino acids. Germline CDR1 and CDR2: KGHDR and SFDVKD.